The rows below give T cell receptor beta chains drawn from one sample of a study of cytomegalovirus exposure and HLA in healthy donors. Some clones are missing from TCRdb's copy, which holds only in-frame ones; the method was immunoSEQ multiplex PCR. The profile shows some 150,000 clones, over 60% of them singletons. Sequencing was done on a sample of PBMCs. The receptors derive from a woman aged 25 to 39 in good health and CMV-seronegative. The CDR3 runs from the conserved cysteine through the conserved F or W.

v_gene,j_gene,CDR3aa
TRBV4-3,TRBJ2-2,CASSQETSRAGELFF
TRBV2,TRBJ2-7,CASRPGFYEQYF
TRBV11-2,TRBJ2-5,CASSLDLTWQGGQETQYF
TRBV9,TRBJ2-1,CASSVGGRGSYNEQFF
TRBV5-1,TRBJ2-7,CASSYGTALDYEQYF
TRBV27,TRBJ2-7,CASSLSGSAGAYEQYF
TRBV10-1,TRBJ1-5,CASGQSNQPQHF
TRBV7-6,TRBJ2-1,CASSFATRLTSLAGVSYNEQFF
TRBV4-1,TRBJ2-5,CASRRGTYQETQYF
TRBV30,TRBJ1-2,CAWSLSLAYGYTF
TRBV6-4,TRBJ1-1,CASSDSGGPGTEAFF
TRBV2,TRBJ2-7,CASNKLTSSRSEQYF
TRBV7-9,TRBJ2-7,CASSFGLAGVHEQYF
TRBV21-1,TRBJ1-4,CASTPSGGREKLFF
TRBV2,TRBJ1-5,CASSLYPTRGNQPQHF
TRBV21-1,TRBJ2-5,CASSKALKQKETQYF
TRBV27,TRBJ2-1,CASSYPAGASSYNEQFF
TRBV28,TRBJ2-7,CASSPTVGGGLAYEQYF
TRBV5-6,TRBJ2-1,CASSLQGVNEQFF
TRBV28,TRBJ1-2,CASSLGQGYGYTF
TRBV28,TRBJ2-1,CASSFHRLAGHSYNEQFF
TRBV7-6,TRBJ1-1,CASSFSGQGVGEAFF
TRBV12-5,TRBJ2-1,CASGLRTGNNEQFF